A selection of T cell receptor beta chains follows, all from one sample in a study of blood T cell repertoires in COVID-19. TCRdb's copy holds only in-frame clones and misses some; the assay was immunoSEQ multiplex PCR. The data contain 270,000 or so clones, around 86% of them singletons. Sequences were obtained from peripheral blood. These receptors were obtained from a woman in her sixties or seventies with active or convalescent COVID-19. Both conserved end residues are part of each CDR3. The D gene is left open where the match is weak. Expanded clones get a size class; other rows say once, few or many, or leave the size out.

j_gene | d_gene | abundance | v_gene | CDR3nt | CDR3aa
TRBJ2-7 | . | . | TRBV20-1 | TGCAGTGCCAGTGGCGGGGCCTACGAGCAGTACTTC | CSASGGAYEQYF
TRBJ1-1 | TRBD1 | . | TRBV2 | TGTGCCAGCAGGGACAGGGCGGTGAACACTGAAGCTTTCTTT | CASRDRAVNTEAFF
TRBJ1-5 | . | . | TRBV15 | TGTGCCACCAGCAGAGATCAGGGTTATAGCAATCAGCCCCAGCATTTT | CATSRDQGYSNQPQHF
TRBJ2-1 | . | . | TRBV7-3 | TGTGCCAGCAGCCCGTCGGTCTCCTACAATGAGCAGTTCTTC | CASSPSVSYNEQFF
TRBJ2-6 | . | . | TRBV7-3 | TGTGCCAGCAGCTTAGTAAATTCTGGGGCCAACGTCCTGACTTTC | CASSLVNSGANVLTF
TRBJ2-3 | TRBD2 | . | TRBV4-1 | TGCGCCAGCAGCCAAGCGCTAGCGGGAGATACGCAGTATTTT | CASSQALAGDTQYF
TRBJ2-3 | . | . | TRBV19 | TGTGCCAGTAGTAATGGGCGCGGAGGAGGAACAGATACGCAGTATTTT | CASSNGRGGGTDTQYF
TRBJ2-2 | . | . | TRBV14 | TGTGCCAGCAGCCACCAGTCTGCCAGGATCACCGGGGAGCTGTTTTTT | CASSHQSARITGELFF
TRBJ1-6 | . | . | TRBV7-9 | TGTGCCACCGGACCCTCGGATGGGGGGTTTGAGACACCCCTCCACTTT | CATGPSDGGFETPLHF
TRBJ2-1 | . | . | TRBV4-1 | TGCGCCAGTACGCCAGCGTGGCCCACCGAGGGTAACGAGCAGTTCTTC | CASTPAWPTEGNEQFF
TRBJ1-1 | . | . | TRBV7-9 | TGTGCCAGCAGCTTAGGAACAGGGCCTGAAGCTTTCTTT | CASSLGTGPEAFF
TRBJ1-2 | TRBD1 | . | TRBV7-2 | TGTGCCAGCAGCTTATTCGGACAGGGGGCCTCAAAATCCTATGGCTACACCTTC | CASSLFGQGASKSYGYTF
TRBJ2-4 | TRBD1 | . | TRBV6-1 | TGTGCCAGCAGTGAGGGACAGGGAACCATTCAGTACTTC | CASSEGQGTIQYF
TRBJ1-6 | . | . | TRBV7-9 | TGTGCCAGCAACGGCGGGGGAGGGAATTCACCCCTCCACTTT | CASNGGGGNSPLHF
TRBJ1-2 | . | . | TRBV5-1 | TGCGCCAGCAGCCTAGGACAGCATTACTTTAACTATGGCTACACCTTC | CASSLGQHYFNYGYTF
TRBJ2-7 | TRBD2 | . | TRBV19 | TGTGCCAGTAGTATAGATCGGACTAGCGGGGCCGGTCAATACGAGCAGTACTTC | CASSIDRTSGAGQYEQYF
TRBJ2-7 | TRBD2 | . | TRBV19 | TGTGCCAGTAGCGGCAGCGGGGGGGCGACCTACGAGCAGTACTTC | CASSGSGGATYEQYF
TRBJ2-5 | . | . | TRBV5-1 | TGCGCCAGCAGCTTGGCCTGGACTGAAGAGACCCAGTACTTC | CASSLAWTEETQYF
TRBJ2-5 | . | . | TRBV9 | TGTGCCAGCAGCCTGCGGTCGGGGGGCGAAGAGACCCAGTACTTC | CASSLRSGGEETQYF
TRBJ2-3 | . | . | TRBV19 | TGTGCCAGTAGTATGGGGGACTTCCGCACAGATACGCAGTATTTT | CASSMGDFRTDTQYF
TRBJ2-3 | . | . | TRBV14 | TGTGCCAGCAGCACCTCCCCAGGGAAGGGGACAGATACGCAGTATTTT | CASSTSPGKGTDTQYF
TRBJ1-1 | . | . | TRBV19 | TGTGCCAGACCGGAGGCACAGCCGATAAACACTGAAGCTTTCTTT | CARPEAQPINTEAFF
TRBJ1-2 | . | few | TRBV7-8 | TGTGCCAGCAGCTTGAACAGGGCTAACTATGGCTACACCTTC | CASSLNRANYGYTF
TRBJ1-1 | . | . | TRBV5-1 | TGCGCCAGCAGCGTCGAGTGGAACACTGAAGCTTTCTTT | CASSVEWNTEAFF
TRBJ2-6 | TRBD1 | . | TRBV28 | TGTGCCAGCAGATTCTCCGGGACAGGGGCCCCTGGGGCCAACGTCCTGACTTTC | CASRFSGTGAPGANVLTF
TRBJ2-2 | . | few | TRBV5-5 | TGTGCCAGCAGCTTCTCCCGGGGGGCGAGCACCGGGGAGCTGTTTTTT | CASSFSRGASTGELFF
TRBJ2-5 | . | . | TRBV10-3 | TGTGCCATCAGTGCGGTTGGGCTCCAAGAGACCCAGTACTTC | CAISAVGLQETQYF
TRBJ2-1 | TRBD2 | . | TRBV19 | TGTGCCAGTAGTATAGTAGCGGGGGCTAGTAATGAGCAGTTCTTC | CASSIVAGASNEQFF
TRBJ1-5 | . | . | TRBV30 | TGTGCCTGGAGTCCGTATCCCAATCAGCCCCAGCATTTT | CAWSPYPNQPQHF
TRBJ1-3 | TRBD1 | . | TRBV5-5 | TGTGCCAGCAGCTTGGTATTGCAGGGGGCTGGAAACACCATATATTTT | CASSLVLQGAGNTIYF
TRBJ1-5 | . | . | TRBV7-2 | TGTGCCAGCAGCTTAGGAAGGAGTAATCAGCCCCAGCATTTT | CASSLGRSNQPQHF
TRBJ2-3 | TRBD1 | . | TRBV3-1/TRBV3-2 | TGTGCCAGCATAGACAGGGGATATACGCAGTATTTT | CASIDRGYTQYF
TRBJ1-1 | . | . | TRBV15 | TGTGCCACCAGCAGAGATAGTTACAGTGAAGCTTTCTTT | CATSRDSYSEAFF
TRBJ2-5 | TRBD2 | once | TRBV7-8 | TGTGCCAGCAGCCCGGGAGGGAGCGGGGGTCTTCAAGAGACCCAGTACTTC | CASSPGGSGGLQETQYF
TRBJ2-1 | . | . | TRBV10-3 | TGTGCCATCAGTGAGTCGGGGCTGGTCCTGTACAATGAGCAGTTCTTC | CAISESGLVLYNEQFF
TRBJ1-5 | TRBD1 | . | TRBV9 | TGTGCCAGCAGCGTTGGACAGGGCGGTCAGCCCCAGCATTTT | CASSVGQGGQPQHF
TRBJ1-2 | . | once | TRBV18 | TGTGCCAGCTCACCACAGTCCGCATCTAATAACTATGGCTACACCTTC | CASSPQSASNNYGYTF